The following is a T cell receptor (beta chain) sequence with its context. This sample was included in a study of beta chain features in type 1 diabetes. In the study overall: Patients and healthy donors were similar in age, gender and cell yields.

The CDR3 is 15 residues long. V shed 3 bases and J shed 8 bases, with 17 bases lying between them. Germline CDR1 is MDHEN and CDR2 is SYDVKM. The isolated RNA, all of it, was reverse transcribed, so expressed TCRB transcripts were what got sequenced. Sequenced by immunoSEQ multiplex PCR; TCRdb stores in-frame clones only, minus some. The sample lists a few hundred thousand clones, about 30% occurring once. By way of CD45RO/CCR7/CD25/CD127/CD95/CD27, the CD4+ regulatory, stem cell-like memory, central memory and naive cells were sorted. Sequenced: central memory CD4+ T cells from blood. The chain is built from TRBV28 and TRBJ2-1; D might be TRBD1 or TRBD2, each matching 6 bases. This clonotype was sampled from a man aged 25-40 years in good health. This CDR3 reads CASSLGGGIFHEQFF. The CDR3 DNA reads TGTGCCAGCAGTTTGGGGGGCGGAATCTTCCATGAGCAGTTCTTC. The variable domain in full, completed from reference TRBV28 and TRBJ2-1, reads DVKVTQSSRYLVKRTGEKVFLECVQDMDHENMFWYRQDPGLGLRLIYFSYDVKMKEKGDIPEGYSVSREKKERFSLILESASTNQTSMYLCASSLGGGIFHEQFFGPGTRLTVL.